This T cell receptor (beta chain) came from a study of blood T cell repertoires in COVID-19. In the study overall: From the United States, Italy and Spain came samples of acute and convalescent COVID-19. PBMCs, B-cell-depleted T cells, or T cells provided the cDNA or gDNA that made up the material.

Germline loops: CDR1 ENHRY, CDR2 SYGVKD. With 2 bases clipped from V and 6 bases from J, the junction kept 7 bases outside the gene matches. The CDR3 sequence is 15 residues long. Methods used by the authors: Scientists estimated how many nucleated cells there were by amplifying reference gene primers. Sequencing was performed with immunoSEQ multiplex PCR; in TCRdb, only in-frame clones are kept and a portion is missing. V and J calls plus clone size are reproduced from that table; the DNA served to infer D and trimming. The sample carries over 200,000 clones, roughly four fifths recorded once. The TCR comes from a man aged 35-49 years who had recovered from COVID-19. The genes are TRBV10-3 and TRBJ1-2, with 9 nucleotides matching TRBD1. Sequencing was done on a sample of PBMCs or T cells enriched from blood (not recorded which). The CDR3 DNA follows: TGTGCCATCAGTGAGGCACAGGGGGCGCTGAATGGCTACACCTTC. It yields the protein CAISEAQGALNGYTF.